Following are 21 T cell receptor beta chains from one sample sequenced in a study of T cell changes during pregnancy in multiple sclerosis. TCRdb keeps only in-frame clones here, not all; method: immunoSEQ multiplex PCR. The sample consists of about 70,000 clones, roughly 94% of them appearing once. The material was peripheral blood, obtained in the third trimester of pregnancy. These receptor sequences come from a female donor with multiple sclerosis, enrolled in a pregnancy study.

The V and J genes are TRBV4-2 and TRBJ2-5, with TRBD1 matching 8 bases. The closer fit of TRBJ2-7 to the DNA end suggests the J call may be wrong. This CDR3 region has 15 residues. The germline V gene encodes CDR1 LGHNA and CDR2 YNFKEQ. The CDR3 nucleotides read TGTGCCAGCAGCCAGTTGGACAGGGTCCCCCACGAGCAGTACTTC. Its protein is CASSQLDRVPHEQYF.

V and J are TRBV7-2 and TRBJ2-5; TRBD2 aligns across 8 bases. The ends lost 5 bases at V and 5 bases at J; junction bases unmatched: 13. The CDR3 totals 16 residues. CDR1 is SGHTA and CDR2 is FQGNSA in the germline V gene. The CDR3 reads CASSPGGSALWETQYF. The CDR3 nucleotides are TGTGCCAGCAGCCCGGGGGGGAGCGCCCTATGGGAGACCCAGTACTTC.

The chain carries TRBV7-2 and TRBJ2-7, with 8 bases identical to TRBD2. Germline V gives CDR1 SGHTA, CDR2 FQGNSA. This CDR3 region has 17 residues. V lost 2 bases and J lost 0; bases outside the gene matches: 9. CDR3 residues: CASSLSGGGSTSYEQYF. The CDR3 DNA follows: TGTGCCAGCAGCTTAAGTGGCGGGGGGTCTACCTCCTACGAGCAGTACTTC.

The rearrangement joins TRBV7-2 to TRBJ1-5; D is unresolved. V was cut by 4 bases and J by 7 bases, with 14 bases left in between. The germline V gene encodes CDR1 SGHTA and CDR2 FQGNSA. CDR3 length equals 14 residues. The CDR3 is CASSYDPAGQPQHF. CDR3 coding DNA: TGTGCCAGCAGCTACGACCCGGCGGGACAGCCCCAGCATTTT.

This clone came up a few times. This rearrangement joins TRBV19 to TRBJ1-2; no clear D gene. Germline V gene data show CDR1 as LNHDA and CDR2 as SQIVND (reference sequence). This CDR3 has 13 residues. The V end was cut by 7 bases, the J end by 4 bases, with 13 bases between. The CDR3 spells CASTPVGGYGYTF. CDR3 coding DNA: TGTGCCAGTACCCCGGTGGGAGGCTATGGCTACACCTTC.

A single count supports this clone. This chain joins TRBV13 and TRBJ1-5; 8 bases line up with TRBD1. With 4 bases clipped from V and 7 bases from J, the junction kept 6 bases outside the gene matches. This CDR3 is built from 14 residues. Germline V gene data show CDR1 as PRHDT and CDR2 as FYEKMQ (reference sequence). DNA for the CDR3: TGTGCCAGCAGCTCCACAGGGGGAGGGCAGCCCCAGCATTTT. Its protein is CASSSTGGGQPQHF.

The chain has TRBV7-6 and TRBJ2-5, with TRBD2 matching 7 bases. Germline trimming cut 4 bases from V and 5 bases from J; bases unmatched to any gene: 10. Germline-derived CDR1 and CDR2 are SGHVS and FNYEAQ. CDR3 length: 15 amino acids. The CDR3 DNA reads TGTGCCAGCAGCTCCGCCCGGACTAGACCGGAGACCCAGTACTTC. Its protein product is CASSSARTRPETQYF. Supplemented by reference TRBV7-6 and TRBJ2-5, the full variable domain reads GAGVSQSPRYKVTKRGQDVALRCDPISGHVSLYWYRQALGQGPEFLTYFNYEAQQDKSGLPNDRFSAERPEGSISTLTIQRTEQRDSAMYRCASSSARTRPETQYFGPGTRLLVL.

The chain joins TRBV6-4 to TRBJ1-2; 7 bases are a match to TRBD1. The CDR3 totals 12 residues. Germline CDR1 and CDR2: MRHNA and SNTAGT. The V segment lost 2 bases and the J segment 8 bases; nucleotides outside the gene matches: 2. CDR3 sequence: CASSDRGQGYTF. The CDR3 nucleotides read TGTGCCAGCAGTGACAGGGGGCAAGGCTACACCTTC.

CDR3 loop: CASSLAWTGGSHNEQFF. Here the CDR3 DNA reads TGTGCCAGCAGCTTAGCGTGGACAGGGGGCTCTCACAATGAGCAGTTCTTC. This chain uses TRBV7-9 with TRBJ2-1; 11 bases are shared with TRBD1. Germline lookup yields CDR1 SEHNR and CDR2 FQNEAQ (reference sequence). Trimming at V came to 0 bases and at J to 5 bases, leaving 6 bases not matched to a gene. The CDR3 totals 17 residues. The full variable domain, completed using reference TRBV7-9 and TRBJ2-1, is DTGVSQNPRHKITKRGQNVTFRCDPISEHNRLYWYRQTLGQGPEFLTYFQNEAQLEKSRLLSDRFSAERPKGSFSTLEIQRTEQGDSAMYLCASSLAWTGGSHNEQFFGPGTRLTVL.

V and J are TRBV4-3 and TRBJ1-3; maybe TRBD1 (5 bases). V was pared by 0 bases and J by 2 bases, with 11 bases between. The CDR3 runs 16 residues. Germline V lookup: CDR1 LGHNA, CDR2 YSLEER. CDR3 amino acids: CASSQDRLRAGNTIYF. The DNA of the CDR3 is TGCGCCAGCAGCCAAGATCGCCTCAGGGCTGGAAACACCATATATTTT.

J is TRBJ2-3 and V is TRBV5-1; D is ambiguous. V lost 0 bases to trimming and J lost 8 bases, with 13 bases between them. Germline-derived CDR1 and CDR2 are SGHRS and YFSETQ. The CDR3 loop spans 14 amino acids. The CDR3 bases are TGCGCCAGCAGCTTGGATTCACTCCTTGGTACGCAGTATTTT. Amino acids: CASSLDSLLGTQYF.

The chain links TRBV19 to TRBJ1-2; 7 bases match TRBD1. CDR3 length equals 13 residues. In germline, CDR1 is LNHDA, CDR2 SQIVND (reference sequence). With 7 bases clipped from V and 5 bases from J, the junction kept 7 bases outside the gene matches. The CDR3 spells CASTTGQRYGYTF. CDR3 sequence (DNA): TGTGCCAGTACCACGGGACAGAGATATGGCTACACCTTC.

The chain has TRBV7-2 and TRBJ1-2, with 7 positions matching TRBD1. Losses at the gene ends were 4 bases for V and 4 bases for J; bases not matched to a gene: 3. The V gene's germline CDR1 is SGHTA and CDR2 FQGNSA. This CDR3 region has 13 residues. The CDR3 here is CASSSHRGYGYTF. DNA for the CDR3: TGTGCCAGCAGCTCTCACAGGGGCTATGGCTACACCTTC.

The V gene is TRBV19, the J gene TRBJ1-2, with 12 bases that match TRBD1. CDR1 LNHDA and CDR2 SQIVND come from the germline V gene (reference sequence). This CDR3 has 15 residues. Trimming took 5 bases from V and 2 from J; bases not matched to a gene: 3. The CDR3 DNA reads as TGTGCCAGTAGTCTAGGGACAGGGGGCAACTATGGCTACACCTTC. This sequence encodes CASSLGTGGNYGYTF.

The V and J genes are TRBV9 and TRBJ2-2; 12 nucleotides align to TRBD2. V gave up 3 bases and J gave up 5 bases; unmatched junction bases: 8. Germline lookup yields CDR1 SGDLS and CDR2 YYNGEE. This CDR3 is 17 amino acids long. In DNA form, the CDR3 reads TGTGCCAGCAGCGGGACTAGCGGGGACATCGGGACCGGGGAGCTGTTTTTT. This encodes CASSGTSGDIGTGELFF.

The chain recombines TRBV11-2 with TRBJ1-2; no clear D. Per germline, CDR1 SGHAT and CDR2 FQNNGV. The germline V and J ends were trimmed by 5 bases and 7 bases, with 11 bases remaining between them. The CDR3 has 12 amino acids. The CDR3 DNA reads TGTGCCAGCAGCGGGAGGGTGGGTGGCTACACCTTC. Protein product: CASSGRVGGYTF.

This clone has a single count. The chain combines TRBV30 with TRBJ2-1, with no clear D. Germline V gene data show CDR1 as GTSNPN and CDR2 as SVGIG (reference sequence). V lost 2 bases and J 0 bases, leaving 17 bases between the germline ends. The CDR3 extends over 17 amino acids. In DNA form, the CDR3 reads TGTGCCTGGAGTACCCTTCGCGGCGGCAGCTCCTACAATGAGCAGTTCTTC. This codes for CAWSTLRGGSSYNEQFF.

The CDR3: CASSSGQGYYGYTF. As DNA, the CDR3 is TGTGCCAGTAGTTCTGGACAGGGGTATTATGGCTACACCTTC. This rearrangement joins TRBV19 to TRBJ1-2; TRBD1 matches 9 bases. Germline loops: CDR1 LNHDA, CDR2 SQIVND (reference sequence). The CDR3 extends over 14 amino acids. The trim removed 5 bases at V and 5 bases at J, leaving 6 bases unmatched.

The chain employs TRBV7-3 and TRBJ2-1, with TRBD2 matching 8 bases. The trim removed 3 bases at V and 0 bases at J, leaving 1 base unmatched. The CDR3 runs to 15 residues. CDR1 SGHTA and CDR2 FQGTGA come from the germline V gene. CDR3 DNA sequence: TGTGCCAGCAGCTTGCTAGCGGGCTCCTACAATGAGCAGTTCTTC. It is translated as CASSLLAGSYNEQFF.

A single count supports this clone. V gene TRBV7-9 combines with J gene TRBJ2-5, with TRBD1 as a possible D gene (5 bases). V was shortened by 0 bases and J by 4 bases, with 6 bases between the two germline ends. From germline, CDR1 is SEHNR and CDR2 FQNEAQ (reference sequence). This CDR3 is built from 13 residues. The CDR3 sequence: CASSLAGVETQYF. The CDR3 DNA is TGTGCCAGCAGCTTAGCAGGGGTAGAGACCCAGTACTTC.

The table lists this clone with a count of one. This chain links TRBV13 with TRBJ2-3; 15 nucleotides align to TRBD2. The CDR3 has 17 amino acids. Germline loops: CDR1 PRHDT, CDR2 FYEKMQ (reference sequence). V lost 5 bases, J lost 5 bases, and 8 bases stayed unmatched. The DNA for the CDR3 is TGTGCCAGCAGCCTCCGGACTAGCGGGGGGGCCTTAGATACGCAGTATTTT. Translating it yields CASSLRTSGGALDTQYF.